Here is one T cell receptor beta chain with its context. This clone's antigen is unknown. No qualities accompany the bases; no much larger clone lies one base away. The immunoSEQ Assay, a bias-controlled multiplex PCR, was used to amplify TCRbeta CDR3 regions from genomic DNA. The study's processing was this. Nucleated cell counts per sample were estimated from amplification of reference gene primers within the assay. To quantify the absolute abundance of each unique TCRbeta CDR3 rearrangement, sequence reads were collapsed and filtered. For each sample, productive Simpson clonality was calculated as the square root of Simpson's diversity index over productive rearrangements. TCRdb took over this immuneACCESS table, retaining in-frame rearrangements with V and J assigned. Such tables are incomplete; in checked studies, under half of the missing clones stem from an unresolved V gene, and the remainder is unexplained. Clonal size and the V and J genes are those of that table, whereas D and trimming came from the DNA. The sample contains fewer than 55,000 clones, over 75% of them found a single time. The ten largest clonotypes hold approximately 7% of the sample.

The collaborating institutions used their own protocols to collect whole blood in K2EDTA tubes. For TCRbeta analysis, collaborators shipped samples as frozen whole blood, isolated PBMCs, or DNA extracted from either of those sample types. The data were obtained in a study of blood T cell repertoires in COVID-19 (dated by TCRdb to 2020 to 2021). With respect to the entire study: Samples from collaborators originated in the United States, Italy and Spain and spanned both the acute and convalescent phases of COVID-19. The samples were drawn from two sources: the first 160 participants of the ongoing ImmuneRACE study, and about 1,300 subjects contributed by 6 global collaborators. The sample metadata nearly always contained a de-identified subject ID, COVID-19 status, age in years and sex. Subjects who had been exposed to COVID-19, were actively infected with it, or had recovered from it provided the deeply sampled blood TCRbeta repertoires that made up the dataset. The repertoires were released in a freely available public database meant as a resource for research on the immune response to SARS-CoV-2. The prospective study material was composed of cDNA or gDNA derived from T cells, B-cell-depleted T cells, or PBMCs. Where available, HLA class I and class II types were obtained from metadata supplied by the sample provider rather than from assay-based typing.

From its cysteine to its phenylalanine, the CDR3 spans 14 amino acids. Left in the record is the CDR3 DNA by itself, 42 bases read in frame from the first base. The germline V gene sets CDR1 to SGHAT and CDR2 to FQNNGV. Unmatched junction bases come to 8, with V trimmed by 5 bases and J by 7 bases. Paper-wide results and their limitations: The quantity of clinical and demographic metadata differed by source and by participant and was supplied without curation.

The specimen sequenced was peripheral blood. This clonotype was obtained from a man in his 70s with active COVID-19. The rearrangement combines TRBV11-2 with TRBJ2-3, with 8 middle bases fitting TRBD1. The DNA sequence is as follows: TGTGCCAGCAGCCCCAGGACAGGGAAAAATACGCAGTATTTT. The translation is CASSPRTGKNTQYF.